The T cell receptor (beta chain) under discussion was sequenced for a study of human T cells and chemical hapten exposure. It was the library that attached unique molecular identifiers to individual cDNA molecules. In TCRdb, the RACE reads were re-called with MiXCR into one record per CDR3 protein. This sample has more than 100,000 distinct CDR3 sequences, with 11% found just once. The time point here: patch test 3, about 24 weeks after DPC sensitization. Indicated treatment: therapeutic diphenylcyclopropenone sensitization with weekly scalp DPC. In every case, blood was obtained before the patch test was applied. With 4 bases removed from V and 7 bases from J, the gap between germline ends came to 9 bases. The V gene's germline CDR1 is SGHDT and CDR2 YYEEEE. The length of the CDR3 is 11 residues.

This sequence was found in a woman between 45 and 60 years old with alopecia areata. Some clones in this sample may be carry-over from other donors' samples. The rearrangement links TRBV5-6 to TRBJ2-7; D not resolved. The sample here was whole blood, taken in connection with sensitization to the hapten diphenylcyclopropenone (DPC). The CDR3 coding sequence is TGTGCCAGCAGCAGGGCCTGGGAGCAGTACTTC. This sequence encodes CASSRAWEQYF.